This T cell receptor (beta chain) is drawn from a study of early stage breast cancer tumors. Study-level results: Blood repertoires resembled normal breast more than tumor. Commonly generated sequences made up most enriched TCRB sequences shared between patients.

Blood replicates held 0.5 ug DNA, tumor or normal breast approximately 1.5 ug, two each. Profiling relied on immunoSEQ multiplex PCR, and the TCRdb table lists in-frame clones only, not all of them. Of over 25,000 clones detected, 72% appear once; the ten largest clones hold roughly a third. Of note for this clone: Its specificity is not known.

Germline V gene lookup returns CDR1 SNHLY and CDR2 FYNNEI. This CDR3 has 11 residues. Deletions cut 5 bases from V and 5 bases from J, with 6 bases between. The specimen sequenced was blood. The TCR was taken from a person aged 45-60 years with breast cancer. This chain joins TRBV2 and TRBJ1-2; D gene ambiguous. The CDR3 protein is CASSRNYGYTF. DNA of the CDR3: TGTGCCAGCAGTCGGAATTATGGCTACACCTTC. Full variable domain (missing parts from reference TRBV2 and TRBJ1-2): EPEVTQTPSHQVTQMGQEVILRCVPISNHLYFYWYRQILGQKVEFLVSFYNNEISEKSEIFDDQFSVERPDGSNFTLKIRSTKLEDSAMYFCASSRNYGYTFGSGTRLTVV.